Many counts were recorded for the clone carrying this T cell receptor beta chain. Its antigen is still unknown. This specimen belongs to a study of T cell repertoires in cytomegalovirus infection. Study-wide background: It was the public TCR beta signatures that indicated both CMV infection and matching HLA type. Study conclusions and caveats: Cumulative public TCR beta family frequency identified CMV carriers with the relevant HLA.

MiXCR, applied by TCRdb to the reads, yields one record per CDR3 protein. This sample has some 300,000 distinct CDR3 sequences, with around 10% found just once. V dropped 3 bases and J dropped 6 bases, with 12 bases sitting between them. The V gene's germline CDR1 is SGDLS and CDR2 YYNGEE. CDR3 length: 14 residues. What was sequenced was PBMCs. The sequence derives from a human donor in good health (CMV status not recorded). Some clones in this sample may be carry-over from other donors' samples. The chain employs TRBV9 and TRBJ1-4; D is perhaps TRBD1 (5 bases). The CDR3 protein is CASSAGRMDEKLFF. DNA of the CDR3: TGTGCCAGCAGCGCGGGACGGATGGATGAAAAACTGTTTTTT.